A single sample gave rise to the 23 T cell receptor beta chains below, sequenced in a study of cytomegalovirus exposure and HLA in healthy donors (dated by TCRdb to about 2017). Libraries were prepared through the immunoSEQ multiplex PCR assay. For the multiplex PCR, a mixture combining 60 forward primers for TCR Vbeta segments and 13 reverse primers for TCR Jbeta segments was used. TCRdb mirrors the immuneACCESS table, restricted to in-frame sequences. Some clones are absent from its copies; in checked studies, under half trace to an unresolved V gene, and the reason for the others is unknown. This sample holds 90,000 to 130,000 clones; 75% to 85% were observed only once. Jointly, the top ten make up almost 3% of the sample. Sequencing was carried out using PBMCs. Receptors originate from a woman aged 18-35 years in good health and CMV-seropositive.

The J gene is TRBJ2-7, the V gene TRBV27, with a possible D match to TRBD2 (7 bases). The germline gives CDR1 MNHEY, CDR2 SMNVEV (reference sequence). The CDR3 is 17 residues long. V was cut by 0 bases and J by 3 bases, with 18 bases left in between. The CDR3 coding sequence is TGTGCCAGCAGTTTATCTAATCGGGGAGGGACATTCTACGAGCAGTACTTC. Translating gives CASSLSNRGGTFYEQYF.

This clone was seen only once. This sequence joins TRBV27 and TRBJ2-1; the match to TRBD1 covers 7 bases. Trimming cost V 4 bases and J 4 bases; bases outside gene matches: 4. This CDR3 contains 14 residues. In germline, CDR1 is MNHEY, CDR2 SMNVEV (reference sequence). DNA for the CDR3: TGTGCCAGCAGTTGGGGGACAGCTTACAATGAGCAGTTCTTC. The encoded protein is CASSWGTAYNEQFF.

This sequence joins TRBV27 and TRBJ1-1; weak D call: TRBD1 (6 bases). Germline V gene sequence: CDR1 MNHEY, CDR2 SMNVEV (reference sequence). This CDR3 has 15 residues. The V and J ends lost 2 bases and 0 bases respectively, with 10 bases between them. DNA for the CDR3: TGTGCCAGCAGTTTAAGGGGACATCTGAACACTGAAGCTTTCTTT. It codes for CASSLRGHLNTEAFF.

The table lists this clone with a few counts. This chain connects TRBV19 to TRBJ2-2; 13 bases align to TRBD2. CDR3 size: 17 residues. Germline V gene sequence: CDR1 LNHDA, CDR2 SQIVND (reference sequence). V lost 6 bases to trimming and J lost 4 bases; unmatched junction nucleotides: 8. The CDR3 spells CASSPPGLAGFTGELFF. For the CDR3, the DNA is TGTGCCAGTAGCCCCCCGGGACTAGCGGGGTTCACCGGGGAGCTGTTTTTT.

The CDR3 region is CAWSVPISGVYNEQFF. The CDR3 DNA is TGTGCCTGGAGTGTACCGATTAGCGGGGTCTACAATGAGCAGTTCTTC. V and J are TRBV30 and TRBJ2-1, with 8 bases identical to TRBD2. This CDR3 spans 16 amino acids. The V and J ends lost 0 bases and 3 bases, in that order; junction bases with no gene match: 7. CDR1 GTSNPN and CDR2 SVGIG come from the germline V gene (reference sequence).

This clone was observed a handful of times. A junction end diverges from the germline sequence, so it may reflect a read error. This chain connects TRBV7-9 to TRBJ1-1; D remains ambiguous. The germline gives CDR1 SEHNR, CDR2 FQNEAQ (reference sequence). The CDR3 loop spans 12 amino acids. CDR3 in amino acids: CSSSPYYTEAFF. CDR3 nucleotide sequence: TGTTCCAGCAGCCCCTACTACACTGAAGCTTTCTTT.

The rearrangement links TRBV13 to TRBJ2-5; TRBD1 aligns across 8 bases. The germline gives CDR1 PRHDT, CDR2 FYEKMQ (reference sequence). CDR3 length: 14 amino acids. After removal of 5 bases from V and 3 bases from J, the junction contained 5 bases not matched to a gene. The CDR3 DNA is TGTGCCAGCAGCATAAGGACAGGGAAAGAGACCCAGTACTTC. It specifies CASSIRTGKETQYF.

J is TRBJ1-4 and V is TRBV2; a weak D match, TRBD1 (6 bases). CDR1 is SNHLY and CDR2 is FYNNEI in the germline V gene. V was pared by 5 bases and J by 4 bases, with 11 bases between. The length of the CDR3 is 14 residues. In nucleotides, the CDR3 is TGTGCCAGCAGTATACAGGGTCTTAATGAAAAACTGTTTTTT. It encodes CASSIQGLNEKLFF.

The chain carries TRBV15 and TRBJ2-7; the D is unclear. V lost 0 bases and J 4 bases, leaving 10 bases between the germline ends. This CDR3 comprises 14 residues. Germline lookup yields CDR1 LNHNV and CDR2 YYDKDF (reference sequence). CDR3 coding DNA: TGTGCCACCAGCAGAGATGGGCCGCCGTACGAGCAGTACTTC. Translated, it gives CATSRDGPPYEQYF.

The DNA for the CDR3 is TGCGCCAGCAGCTTGGGGGCGAGCACAGATACGCAGTATTTT. Its translation is CASSLGASTDTQYF. This sequence joins TRBV5-1 and TRBJ2-3; D not resolved. V was shortened by 0 bases and J by 0 bases, with 5 bases between the two germline ends. The germline gives CDR1 SGHRS, CDR2 YFSETQ. This CDR3 has 14 residues.

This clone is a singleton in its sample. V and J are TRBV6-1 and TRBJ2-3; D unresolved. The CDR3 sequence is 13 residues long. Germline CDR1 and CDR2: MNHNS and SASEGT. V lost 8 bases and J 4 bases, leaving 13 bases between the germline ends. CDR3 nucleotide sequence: TGTGCCAGCTCTTTCGACTCCCCAGATACGCAGTATTTT. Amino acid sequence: CASSFDSPDTQYF.

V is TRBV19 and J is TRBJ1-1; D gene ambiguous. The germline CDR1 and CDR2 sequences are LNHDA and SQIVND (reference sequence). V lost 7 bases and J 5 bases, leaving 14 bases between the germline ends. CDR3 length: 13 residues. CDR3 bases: TGTGCCAGTACGACGGGAATGTGGACTGAAGCTTTCTTT. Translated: CASTTGMWTEAFF.

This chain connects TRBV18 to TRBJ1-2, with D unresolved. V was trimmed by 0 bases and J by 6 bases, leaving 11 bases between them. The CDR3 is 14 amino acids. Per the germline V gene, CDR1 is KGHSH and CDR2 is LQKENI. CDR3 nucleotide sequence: TGTGCCAGCTCACCACCAAGCCGTCCCGATGGCTACACCTTC. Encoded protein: CASSPPSRPDGYTF.

CDR3 sequence: CAWSGATGLSYEQYF. CDR3 in DNA: TGTGCCTGGAGTGGGGCTACAGGCTTATCCTACGAGCAGTACTTC. The chain has TRBV30 and TRBJ2-7; possible D gene TRBD1, 5 bases. The germline V and J ends were trimmed by 1 base and 1 base, with 14 bases remaining between them. Germline loops: CDR1 GTSNPN, CDR2 SVGIG (reference sequence). The CDR3 has 15 residues.

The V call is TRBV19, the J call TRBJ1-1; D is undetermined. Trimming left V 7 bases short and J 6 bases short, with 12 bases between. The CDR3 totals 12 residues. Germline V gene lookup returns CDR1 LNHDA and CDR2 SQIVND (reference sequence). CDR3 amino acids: CASNPGFAEAFF. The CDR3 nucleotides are TGTGCCAGTAACCCGGGTTTCGCTGAAGCTTTCTTT.

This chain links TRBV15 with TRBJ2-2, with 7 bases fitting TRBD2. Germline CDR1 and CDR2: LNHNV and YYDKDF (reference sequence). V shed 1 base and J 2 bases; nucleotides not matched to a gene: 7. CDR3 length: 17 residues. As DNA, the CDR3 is TGTGCCACCAGCAGAGCTACTAGCGCCCTTAACACCGGGGAGCTGTTTTTT. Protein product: CATSRATSALNTGELFF.

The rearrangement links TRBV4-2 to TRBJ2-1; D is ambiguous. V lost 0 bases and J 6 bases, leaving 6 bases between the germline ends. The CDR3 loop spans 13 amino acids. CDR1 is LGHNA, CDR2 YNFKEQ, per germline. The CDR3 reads CASSQERVNEQFF. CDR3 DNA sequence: TGTGCCAGCAGCCAAGAGCGAGTCAATGAGCAGTTCTTC.

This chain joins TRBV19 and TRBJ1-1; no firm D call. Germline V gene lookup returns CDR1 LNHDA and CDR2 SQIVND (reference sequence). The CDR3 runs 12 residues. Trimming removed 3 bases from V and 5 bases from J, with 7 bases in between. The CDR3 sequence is CASSIRGTEAFF. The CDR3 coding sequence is TGTGCCAGTAGTATTCGAGGGACTGAAGCTTTCTTT.

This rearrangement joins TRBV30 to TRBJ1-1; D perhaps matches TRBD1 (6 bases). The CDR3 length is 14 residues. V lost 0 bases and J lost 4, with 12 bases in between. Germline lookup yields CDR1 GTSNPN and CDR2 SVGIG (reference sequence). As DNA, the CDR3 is TGTGCCTGGAGTGTACAGGGTGTCAGCACTGAAGCTTTCTTT. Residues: CAWSVQGVSTEAFF.

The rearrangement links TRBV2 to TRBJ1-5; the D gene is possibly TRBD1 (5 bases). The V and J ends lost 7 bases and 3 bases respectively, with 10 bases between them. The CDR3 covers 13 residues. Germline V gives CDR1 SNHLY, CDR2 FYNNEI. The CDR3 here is CASTQDINQPQHF. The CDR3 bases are TGTGCCAGCACCCAGGACATCAATCAGCCCCAGCATTTT. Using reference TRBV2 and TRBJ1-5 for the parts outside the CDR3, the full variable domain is EPEVTQTPSHQVTQMGQEVILRCVPISNHLYFYWYRQILGQKVEFLVSFYNNEISEKSEIFDDQFSVERPDGSNFTLKIRSTKLEDSAMYFCASTQDINQPQHFGDGTRLSIL.

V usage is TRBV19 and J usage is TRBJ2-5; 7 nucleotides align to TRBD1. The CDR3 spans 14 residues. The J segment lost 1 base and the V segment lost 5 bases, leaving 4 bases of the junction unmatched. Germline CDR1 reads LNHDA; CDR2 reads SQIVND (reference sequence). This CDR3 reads CASSAQGPQETQYF. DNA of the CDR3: TGTGCCAGTAGTGCACAGGGGCCCCAAGAGACCCAGTACTTC. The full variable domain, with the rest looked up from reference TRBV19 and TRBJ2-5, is DGGITQSPKYLFRKEGQNVTLSCEQNLNHDAMYWYRQDPGQGLRLIYYSQIVNDFQKGDIAEGYSVSREKKESFPLTVTSAQKNPTAFYLCASSAQGPQETQYFGPGTRLLVL.

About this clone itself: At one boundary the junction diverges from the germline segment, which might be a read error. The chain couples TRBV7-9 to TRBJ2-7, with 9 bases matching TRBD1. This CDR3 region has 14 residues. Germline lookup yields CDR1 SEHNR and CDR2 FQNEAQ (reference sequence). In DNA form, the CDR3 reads TGTTCCAGCAGCTTGGAGGGACAGGGTTACGAGCAGTACTTC. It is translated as CSSSLEGQGYEQYF.

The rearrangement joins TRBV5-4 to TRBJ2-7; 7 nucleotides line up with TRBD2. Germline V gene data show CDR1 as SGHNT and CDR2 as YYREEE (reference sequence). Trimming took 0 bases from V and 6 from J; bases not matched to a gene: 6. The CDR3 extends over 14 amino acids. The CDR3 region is CASSLVAGAAEQYF. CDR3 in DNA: TGTGCCAGCAGCTTGGTCGCGGGAGCCGCCGAGCAGTACTTC.